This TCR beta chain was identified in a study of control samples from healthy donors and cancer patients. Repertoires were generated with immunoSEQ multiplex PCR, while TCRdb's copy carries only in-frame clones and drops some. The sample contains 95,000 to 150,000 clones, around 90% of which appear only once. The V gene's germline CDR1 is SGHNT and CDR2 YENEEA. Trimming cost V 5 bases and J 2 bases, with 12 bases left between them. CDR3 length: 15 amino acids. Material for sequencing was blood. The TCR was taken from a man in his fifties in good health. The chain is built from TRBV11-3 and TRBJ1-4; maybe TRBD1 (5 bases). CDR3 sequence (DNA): TGTGCCAGCAGCACCGGACAAGGGACTAATGAAAAACTGTTTTTT. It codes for CASSTGQGTNEKLFF.